This T cell receptor beta chain comes out of a study of shared T cell receptors in the human thymus. Per germline, CDR1 MDHEN and CDR2 SYDVKM. J gave up 6 bases and V 8 bases, and 7 bases lay outside the gene matches. There are 14 residues in the CDR3. Profiled with immunoSEQ multiplex PCR; TCRdb holds only in-frame clones, not every one. The sample has 500,000 to 550,000 clones, approximately 80% seen once. This sample also belongs to another study, concerning human thymus T cells. That work states: Corrective surgery for congenital heart defects was being performed on the healthy Finnish infants who were the donors. Unrelated individuals had highly overlapping thymic repertoires, as reported in related research.

This receptor was identified in a boy in the first two years of life with a congenital heart defect. The chain combines TRBV28 with TRBJ2-1, with 10 bases fitting TRBD2. Sequencing was carried out using thymocytes. CDR3 nucleotides: TGTGCCAGCTCTCCTAGCGGGAGTATCAATGAGCAGTTCTTC. It specifies CASSPSGSINEQFF.